Only one count was recorded for the clone carrying this T cell receptor beta chain. Trimming removed 2 bases at V and 4 bases at J, with 14 bases between. CDR3 length: 15 residues. The germline gives CDR1 LGHDT, CDR2 YNNKEL (reference sequence). This record comes from a study of control samples from healthy donors and cancer patients. Libraries were prepared by immunoSEQ multiplex PCR; TCRdb keeps only in-frame clonotypes and omits some of them. The sample has some 140,000 clones, less than 90% seen once. Sequenced sample: blood. The chain is built from TRBV3-1 (or the pseudogene TRBV3-2) and TRBJ1-2, with unresolved D. This TCR derives from a woman in her twenties or thirties in good health. The CDR3 protein is CASSQISAGAYGYTF. DNA of the CDR3: TGTGCCAGCAGCCAAATTTCGGCAGGCGCCTATGGCTACACCTTC.